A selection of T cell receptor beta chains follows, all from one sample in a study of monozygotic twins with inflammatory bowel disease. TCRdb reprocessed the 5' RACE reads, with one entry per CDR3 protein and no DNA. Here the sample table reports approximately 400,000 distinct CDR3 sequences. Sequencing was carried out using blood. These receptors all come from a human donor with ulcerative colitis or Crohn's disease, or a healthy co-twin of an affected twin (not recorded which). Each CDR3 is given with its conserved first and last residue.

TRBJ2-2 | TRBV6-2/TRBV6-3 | CASRVTSLGGELFF
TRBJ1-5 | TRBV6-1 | CASSRGTGLSQPQHF
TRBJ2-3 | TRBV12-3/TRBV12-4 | CASTRWLNEDTQYF
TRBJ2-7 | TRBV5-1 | CASSLITGDGYEQYF
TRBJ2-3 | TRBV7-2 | CASSLDRAGGTDTQYF
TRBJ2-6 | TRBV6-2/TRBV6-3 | CASLARPPGANVLTF
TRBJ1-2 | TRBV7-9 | CASSSPVGQGRHGYTF
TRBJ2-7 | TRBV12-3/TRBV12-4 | CASRPELGEQYF
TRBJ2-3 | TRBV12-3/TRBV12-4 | CASSRGGPGGDTQYF
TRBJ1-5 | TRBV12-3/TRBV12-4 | CASSLRPGSGNQPQHF
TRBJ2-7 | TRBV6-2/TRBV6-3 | CATTQGYEQYF
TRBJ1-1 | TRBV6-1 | CASRMGGPNTEAFF
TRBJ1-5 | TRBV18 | CASSPAQENQPQHF
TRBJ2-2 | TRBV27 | CASSSRGGNTGELFF
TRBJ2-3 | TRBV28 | CASSQDIPSGTQYF
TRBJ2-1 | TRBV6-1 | CASSLGTGYLDEQFF
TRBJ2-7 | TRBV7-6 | CASSLGSAGKGEQYF
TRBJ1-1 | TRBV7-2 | CASSSPGGVDTEAFF
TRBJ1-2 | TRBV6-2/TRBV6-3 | CASRGAEGYTF
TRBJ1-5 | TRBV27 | CASSLRWDGGGQPQHF
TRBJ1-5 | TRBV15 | CATSPRTGVGNQPQHF
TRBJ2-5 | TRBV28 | CASSLEFVQETQYF
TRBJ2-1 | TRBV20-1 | CSARELAGVNEQFF
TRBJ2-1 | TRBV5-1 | CASSLDQWDVDNEQFF
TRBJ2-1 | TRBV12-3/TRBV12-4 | CASSFPTSGSPSPGSYNEQFF
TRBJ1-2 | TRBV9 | CASSNKIYYTF
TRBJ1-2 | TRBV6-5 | CASSDSKVTVTYGYTF
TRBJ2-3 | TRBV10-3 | CAISAGQDTDTQYF
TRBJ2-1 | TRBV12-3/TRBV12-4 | CASRQGLAGQVF
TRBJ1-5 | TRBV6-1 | CASSEVIRGNQPQHF
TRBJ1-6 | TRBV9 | CASSPWTGVNSPLHF
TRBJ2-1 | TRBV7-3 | CASSFRTSGRNEQFF
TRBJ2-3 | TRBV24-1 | CATSDRSGISTHTQYF
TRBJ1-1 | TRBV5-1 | CASSLAPAKGGTEAFF
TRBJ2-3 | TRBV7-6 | CASSPSGGTFTDTQYF
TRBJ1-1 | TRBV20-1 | CSAESGPTNTEAFF
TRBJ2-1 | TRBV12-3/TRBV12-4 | CASSFGGSQSEQFF
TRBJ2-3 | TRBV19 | CASSMTGNFADTQYF
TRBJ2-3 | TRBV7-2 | CASSLDPSGTDTQYF
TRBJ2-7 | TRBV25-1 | CASSGDNHYEQYF
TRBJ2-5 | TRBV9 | CASSALARQETQYF
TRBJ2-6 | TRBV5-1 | CASSLIGGDGANVLTF
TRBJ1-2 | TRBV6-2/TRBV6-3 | CASLDRARNGYTF
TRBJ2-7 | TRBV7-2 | CASSPHNYEQYF
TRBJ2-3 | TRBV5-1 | CASSLTPLAGATDTQYF
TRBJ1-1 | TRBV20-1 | CSARDRTNTEAFF
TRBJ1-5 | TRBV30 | CAWNREFQPQHF
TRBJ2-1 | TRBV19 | CASGTASYNEQFF
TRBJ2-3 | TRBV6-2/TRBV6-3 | CASGEGASTDTQYF
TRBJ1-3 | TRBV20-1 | CSAWTGTSGNTIYF
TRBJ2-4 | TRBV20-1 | CSATSGLAKNIQYF
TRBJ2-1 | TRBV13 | CASSPMTSGGRNEQFF
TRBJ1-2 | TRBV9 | CASSAIANYGYTF
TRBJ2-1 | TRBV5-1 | CASSLSDFYNEQFF
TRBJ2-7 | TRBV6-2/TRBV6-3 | CASSYQAGDPYEQYF